Sequencing of this TCR beta chain was carried out in a study of CD8 T cells in ankylosing spondylitis. Points from the study as a whole: Matched ankylosing spondylitis synovial fluid reportedly showed significant enrichment of disease-linked clones. For ankylosing spondylitis blood, a TCR beta motif of about eight highly homologous variants appeared characteristic. With a CD8+ phenotype, disease-linked clones were relatively rare in peripheral blood.

As to this clonotype: No antigen is known for it.

Germline V gene lookup returns CDR1 DFQATT and CDR2 SNEGSKA (reference sequence). V lost 0 bases to trimming and J lost 7 bases; unmatched junction nucleotides: 6. The CDR3 covers 15 residues. Generation of TCR beta libraries employed quantitative 5'-RACE incorporating molecular barcodes. TCRdb reprocessed the 5' RACE reads with MiXCR, giving one entry per CDR3 protein. The data hold about 300,000 distinct CDR3 sequences, with less than 25% observed a single time. The chain links TRBV20-1 to TRBJ2-1; 10 bases match TRBD2. The TCR comes from a female donor with ankylosing spondylitis or in good health (not recorded which). The sequenced sample was blood, either unsorted or a sorted T cell fraction (not recorded which). CDR3: CSARDTSGNRNEQFF. In DNA form, the CDR3 reads TGCAGTGCTAGAGACACTAGCGGGAACCGGAATGAGCAGTTCTTC.